The sequence of this T cell receptor beta chain was determined in a study of CD8+CD57+ T cells in acquired aplastic anemia. Study-wide context: An average of around 3.5 ug of DNA was obtained from sorted CD4+ and CD8+ cells.

The use of genomic DNA as template underpinned the TCR beta VDJ and CDR3 profiling. In TCRdb, the reads were re-called with MiXCR into one record per CDR3 protein. In the table there are 200,000 to 250,000 distinct CDR3 sequences, roughly 35% of which are singletons. General study findings and limits: In CD8+ cells, Simpson's diversity showed no significant difference between patients and controls.

The sample holds many counts of this clonotype. Its antigen is currently unknown. The CDR3 extends over 13 amino acids. Germline lookup yields CDR1 DFQATT and CDR2 SNEGSKA (reference sequence). Trimming pared 6 bases from V and 2 bases from J, leaving 13 bases between. Sequenced material: sorted CD4+, CD8+, or CD8+CD57+ T cells (not recorded which) from PBMCs. The rearrangement uses TRBV20-1 and TRBJ1-2, with D maybe TRBD1 (6 bases). This receptor was taken from a human donor in good health, serving as a control. As DNA, the CDR3 is TGCAGTGCGGACGACAGGACGAACTATGGCTACACCTTC. This encodes CSADDRTNYGYTF.